This T cell receptor beta chain was sequenced for a study of OX40 agonist ivuxolimab in advanced cancers. Profiled with immunoSEQ multiplex PCR; TCRdb holds only in-frame clones, not every one. The profile covers 53,000 or so clones, with approximately 80% appearing a single time and 2% to 2.5% taken by the ten largest. This clone was counted a few times. V was pared by 4 bases and J by 4 bases, with 10 bases of the junction left unmatched. Germline V gene sequence: CDR1 MDHEN, CDR2 SYDVKM. This CDR3 has 16 residues. This material consisted of CD4+ or CD8+ T cells sorted from blood, taken in a trial of the OX40 agonist ivuxolimab. This TCR was recovered from an adult with an advanced solid tumor such as melanoma, head and neck, liver or kidney cancer. V gene TRBV28 combines with J gene TRBJ1-5; 7 nucleotides align to TRBD1. For the CDR3, the DNA is TGTGCCAGCAGTTCGATCGACAGGGTTGGTAATCAGCCCCAGCATTTT. Translation: CASSSIDRVGNQPQHF.